The 30 T cell receptor beta chains reported below all come from one sample, sequenced in a study of regulatory T cells in long-lasting Graves disease. iRepertoire HTBI primers and Arm-PCR of CDR3 regions built TCR beta libraries. TCRdb re-derived calls from the multiplex PCR reads in MiXCR, one entry per CDR3 protein. The sample yields hundreds of thousands of distinct CDR3 sequences, more than 15% seen once. Time point reported: newly diagnosed GD, antithyroid drugs for less than 3 months. TCR sequences were obtained from RNA taken from PBMCs. These sequences were also reported in another study, on T cells in Graves' hyperthyroidism and ophthalmopathy.

The sample was peripheral blood mononuclear cells (PBMCs), taken at new diagnosis, from a patient treated with antithyroid drugs. These receptors were collected from a woman aged 40 to 65 with Graves disease.

This clonotype was picked up many times. CDR3 nucleotide sequence: TGTGCCAGCAGTGGACAGGGGGCCGGGAATTCACCCCTCCACTTT. It codes for CASSGQGAGNSPLHF. This chain uses TRBV2 with TRBJ1-6; 10 bases match TRBD1. Germline V gene data show CDR1 as SNHLY and CDR2 as FYNNEI. CDR3 length: 15 residues. V lost 4 bases to trimming and J lost 7 bases; unmatched junction nucleotides: 4.

The table lists this clonotype with a count of one. CDR3 in DNA: TGTGCCAGTAGTATAGGGGGCAGGGTGGAGGCTAATGAAAAACTGTTTTTT. It encodes CASSIGGRVEANEKLFF. V gene TRBV19 combines with J gene TRBJ1-4, with D possibly TRBD1 on 5 matching bases. V gave up 1 base and J gave up 3 bases, with 15 bases separating them. The CDR3 totals 17 residues. Per germline, CDR1 LNHDA and CDR2 SQIVND (reference sequence).

This clonotype was counted a few times. The CDR3 spells CASSYIDRGAGELFF. CDR3 DNA sequence: TGTGCCAGCAGTTACATCGACAGGGGAGCCGGGGAGCTGTTTTTT. This chain joins TRBV6-9 and TRBJ2-2; 8 bases align to TRBD1. Germline assignment: CDR1 MNHGY and CDR2 SVAAGI. Trimming took 3 bases from V and 6 from J; bases not matched to a gene: 6. CDR3 length: 15 residues.

This clonotype was counted ten times or more. The J gene is TRBJ2-3, the V gene TRBV5-1; D is unresolved. The V gene lost 0 bases and the J gene lost 0 bases, with 14 bases spanning the gap. CDR1 is SGHRS and CDR2 is YFSETQ in the germline V gene. CDR3 length: 17 amino acids. This chain's CDR3 is CASSLAGPGSSTDTQYF. In DNA form, the CDR3 reads TGCGCCAGCAGCTTGGCGGGTCCAGGCTCCAGCACAGATACGCAGTATTTT.

This clonotype came up many times. This chain links TRBV7-9 with TRBJ2-1; TRBD2 agrees at 7 bases. The CDR3 loop spans 14 amino acids. With V trimmed by 5 bases and J by 4 bases, 5 bases remained unmatched. Per the germline V gene, CDR1 is SEHNR and CDR2 is FQNEAQ (reference sequence). The chain's CDR3 is CASSGGGVYNEQFF. The CDR3 DNA sequence: TGTGCCAGCAGCGGTGGGGGGGTTTACAATGAGCAGTTCTTC.

This clonotype showed up many times. The J gene is TRBJ1-2, the V gene TRBV11-2; 9 bases are a match to TRBD1. Germline loops: CDR1 SGHAT, CDR2 FQNNGV. Germline trimming cut 4 bases from V and 0 bases from J; bases unmatched to any gene: 15. This CDR3 region has 19 residues. The CDR3 reads CASSSYRDRVPEANYGYTF. CDR3 sequence (DNA): TGTGCCAGCAGCTCTTACCGGGACAGGGTTCCTGAAGCTAACTATGGCTACACCTTC.

This clonotype has ten or more counts. The chain has TRBV6-5 and TRBJ2-1; D is ambiguous. The germline V gene encodes CDR1 MNHEY and CDR2 SVGAGI. V dropped 2 bases and J dropped 9 bases, with 5 bases sitting between them. The CDR3 sequence is 11 residues long. The CDR3 reads CASSYNLEQFF. CDR3 in DNA: TGTGCCAGCAGTTACAACCTTGAGCAGTTCTTC.

This clonotype was picked up many times. CDR3 loop: CASSLGRVGEPQHF. CDR3 nucleotide sequence: TGTGCCAGCAGCTTAGGCAGGGTCGGGGAGCCCCAGCATTTT. The gene calls are TRBV7-2 and TRBJ1-5; D may be TRBD1 (5 bases). Trimming cost V 1 base and J 8 bases, with 12 bases left between them. The CDR3 contains 14 residues. The germline CDR1 and CDR2 sequences are SGHTA and FQGNSA.

The chain combines TRBV11-1 with TRBJ2-5, with unresolved D. CDR1 is SGHAT, CDR2 FQDESV, per germline (reference sequence). CDR3 length: 15 amino acids. Deletions cut 4 bases from V and 5 bases from J, with 17 bases between. CDR3 in amino acids: CASSSRGGVHETQYF. The CDR3 bases are TGTGCCAGCAGCTCCCGAGGTGGGGTTCACGAGACCCAGTACTTC.

This clonotype appeared many times. The chain has TRBV4-1 and TRBJ1-4; D is undetermined. The CDR3 contains 12 residues. Germline loops: CDR1 MGHRA, CDR2 YSYEKL. V lost 4 bases to trimming and J lost 8 bases, with 8 bases between them. The CDR3 is CASSRSGEKLFF. The CDR3 DNA reads as TGCGCCAGCAGCCGATCCGGGGAAAAACTGTTTTTT.

The chain carries TRBV12-3 or TRBV12-4 and TRBJ1-4; no reliable D call. V was cut by 5 bases and J by 3 bases, with 13 bases left in between. There are 15 residues in the CDR3. CDR3 in DNA: TGTGCCAGCAGTCCGTCGGGGAGGGCTAATGAAAAACTGTTTTTT. It codes for CASSPSGRANEKLFF.

There are many counts of this clonotype. The rearrangement joins TRBV2 to TRBJ2-1; 8 bases agree with TRBD1. With V trimmed by 3 bases and J by 9 bases, 7 bases remained unmatched. The CDR3 extends over 14 amino acids. In germline, CDR1 is SNHLY, CDR2 FYNNEI. CDR3 protein: CASSDQGAASEQFF. In nucleotides, the CDR3 is TGTGCCAGCAGTGACCAGGGGGCTGCTAGTGAGCAGTTCTTC.

This clonotype was counted many times. The V call is TRBV20-1, the J call TRBJ2-5; 15 bases are shared with TRBD2. Trimming removed 6 bases from V and 5 bases from J; junction bases left unmatched: 19. Germline assignment: CDR1 DFQATT and CDR2 SNEGSKA (reference sequence). This CDR3 is built from 19 residues. The chain's CDR3 is CSATPHPGLAGGYRETQYF. The DNA of the CDR3 is TGCAGTGCGACCCCCCATCCGGGACTAGCGGGGGGCTACCGGGAGACCCAGTACTTC.

The J gene is TRBJ1-2, the V gene TRBV19; TRBD1 matches 7 bases. The CDR3 extends over 13 amino acids. Per the germline V gene, CDR1 is LNHDA and CDR2 is SQIVND (reference sequence). V lost 6 bases and J lost 8; bases outside the gene matches: 9. The CDR3 DNA is TGTGCCAGTAGGACGACAGGGTTAGGCGGCTACACCTTC. Translation: CASRTTGLGGYTF. The full variable domain, in which reference TRBV19 and TRBJ1-2 provide the parts outside the CDR3, is DGGITQSPKYLFRKEGQNVTLSCEQNLNHDAMYWYRQDPGQGLRLIYYSQIVNDFQKGDIAEGYSVSREKKESFPLTVTSAQKNPTAFYLCASRTTGLGGYTFGSGTRLTVV.

The CDR3 sequence is CASSYSSANTEAFF. DNA for the CDR3: TGTGCCAGCAGTTACTCGTCTGCGAACACTGAAGCTTTCTTT. The chain combines TRBV6-9 with TRBJ1-1; no clear D gene. Germline values: CDR1 MNHGY, CDR2 SVAAGI. This CDR3 is built from 14 residues. The ends were cut back, 3 bases at V and 1 base at J, with 9 bases in the middle.

CDR3 region: CASSARGTEAFF. CDR3 coding DNA: TGTGCCAGCAGCGCTCGGGGCACTGAAGCTTTCTTT. The V call is TRBV12-3 or TRBV12-4, the J call TRBJ1-1; unclear D gene. This CDR3 region has 12 residues. The V gene lost 6 bases and the J gene lost 4 bases, with 9 bases spanning the gap.

This clonotype was recorded a few times. V is TRBV6-1 and J is TRBJ1-2; D perhaps matches TRBD1 (5 bases). The CDR3 spans 15 residues. The V gene's germline CDR1 is MNHNS and CDR2 SASEGT. V was cut by 4 bases and J by 0 bases, with 12 bases left in between. The CDR3 region has the DNA TGTGCCAGCAGTGGACGGACACCTTCTAACTATGGCTACACCTTC. It encodes CASSGRTPSNYGYTF.

The chain carries TRBV30 and TRBJ1-3; no clear D. V was clipped by 0 bases and J by 4 bases, with 4 bases between them. The CDR3 is 12 residues long. CDR1 and CDR2 from the germline V gene are GTSNPN and SVGIG (reference sequence). CDR3 coding DNA: TGTGCCTGGAGTGTGAACGGAAACACCATATATTTT. Its translation: CAWSVNGNTIYF.

This clonotype showed up many times. The V and J genes are TRBV13 and TRBJ2-1; unclear D gene. CDR1 PRHDT and CDR2 FYEKMQ come from the germline V gene (reference sequence). Trimming shortened V by 1 base and J by 9 bases, and 10 bases separated the two germline ends. The CDR3 is made up of 13 amino acids. CDR3 bases: TGTGCCAGCAGCTTAGTTCTCGCAGGTGAGCAGTTCTTC. Residues: CASSLVLAGEQFF.

This clonotype has a count of ten or more. The V gene is TRBV2, the J gene TRBJ2-5, with D uncertain. Germline V lookup: CDR1 SNHLY, CDR2 FYNNEI. The CDR3 consists of 12 residues. Trimming shortened V by 1 base and J by 4 bases, and 4 bases separated the two germline ends. The CDR3 spells CASSEVPETQYF. In DNA, the CDR3 is TGTGCCAGCAGTGAAGTTCCAGAGACCCAGTACTTC.

At least ten counts were recorded for this clonotype. The rearrangement links TRBV2 to TRBJ2-1; D is undetermined. The CDR3 loop spans 12 amino acids. Between the trimmed V and J ends, which lost 5 bases and 4 bases, there was a span of 6 bases. Per germline, CDR1 SNHLY and CDR2 FYNNEI. The CDR3, as DNA: TGTGCCAGCAGTTATGGTTACAATGAGCAGTTCTTC. Translating gives CASSYGYNEQFF.

This clonotype was counted at least ten times. V gene TRBV7-9 combines with J gene TRBJ1-6, with unresolved D. Between the trimmed V and J ends, which lost 6 bases and 6 bases, there was a span of 18 bases. Germline CDR1 and CDR2: SEHNR and FQNEAQ (reference sequence). The CDR3 loop spans 16 amino acids. CDR3 DNA: TGTGCCAGCAGACGGAGCCAGACGGAAACTAATTCACCCCTCCACTTT. It yields the protein CASRRSQTETNSPLHF.

This clonotype was recorded a few times. The CDR3 spells CASSTQGGGEAFF. The CDR3 nucleotides read TGCGCCAGCAGTACCCAGGGCGGCGGTGAAGCTTTCTTT. This rearrangement joins TRBV10-1 to TRBJ1-1; possible D gene TRBD1, 5 bases. CDR1 WNHNN and CDR2 SYGVQD come from the germline V gene (reference sequence). With 5 bases removed from V and 7 bases from J, the gap between germline ends came to 14 bases. The CDR3 spans 13 residues.

The V call is TRBV7-2, the J call TRBJ2-7; 10 bases are a match to TRBD1. Germline CDR1 is SGHTA and CDR2 is FQGNSA. This CDR3 is built from 14 residues. J lost 6 bases, V lost 5 bases, and 7 bases had no gene match. The CDR3 DNA reads as TGTGCCAGCAGCCCAGGGGGGACAGGGGTCGAGCAGTACTTC. It is translated as CASSPGGTGVEQYF.

The V gene is TRBV7-9, the J gene TRBJ1-3; TRBD1 matches at 9 bases. The length of the CDR3 is 16 residues. Germline V lookup: CDR1 SEHNR, CDR2 FQNEAQ (reference sequence). After removal of 5 bases from V and 5 bases from J, the junction contained 10 bases not matched to a gene. The CDR3 region has the DNA TGTGCCAGCAGCAACCGGGACAGGGACTTCCGAAACACCATATATTTT. This translates into CASSNRDRDFRNTIYF.

V gene TRBV25-1 combines with J gene TRBJ1-6, with D uncertain. Trimming took 2 bases from V and 8 from J, leaving 7 bases between them. This CDR3 contains 13 residues. Germline loops: CDR1 MGHDK, CDR2 SYGVNS. CDR3 sequence reads: CASSEILDSPLHF. Here the CDR3 DNA reads TGTGCCAGCAGTGAAATTTTGGATTCACCCCTCCACTTT.

In this sample, this clonotype turned up a few times. The J gene is TRBJ1-1, the V gene TRBV5-5; D is unclear. V was trimmed by 0 bases and J by 5 bases, leaving 11 bases between them. Germline V gene lookup returns CDR1 SGHKS and CDR2 YYEKEE (reference sequence). This CDR3 comprises 14 residues. In DNA form, the CDR3 reads TGTGCCAGCAGCTTGGCAGATGGATTTACTGAAGCTTTCTTT. This codes for CASSLADGFTEAFF.

This clonotype was seen only a few times. The V and J genes are TRBV20-1 and TRBJ1-1; D is possibly TRBD1 (5 bases). Germline CDR1 reads DFQATT; CDR2 reads SNEGSKA (reference sequence). V lost 2 bases, J lost 3 bases, and 7 bases lay in between. This CDR3 region has 12 residues. CDR3 loop: CSARWGDTEAFF. DNA of the CDR3: TGCAGTGCTAGATGGGGGGACACTGAAGCTTTCTTT.

The J gene is TRBJ1-4, the V gene TRBV12-3 or TRBV12-4; the D gene is possibly TRBD1 (6 bases). The CDR3 spans 14 residues. V was cut by 2 bases and J by 6 bases, with 10 bases left in between. This chain's CDR3 is CASSLQGSHEKLFF. The CDR3 DNA is TGTGCCAGCAGTTTACAGGGGAGCCATGAAAAACTGTTTTTT.

Written as DNA, the CDR3 is TGTGCCTGGAACGTGTTCGGGGATGGCTACACCTTC. Translation: CAWNVFGDGYTF. The rearrangement joins TRBV30 to TRBJ1-2; no firm D call. The CDR3 sequence is 12 residues long. Germline loops: CDR1 GTSNPN, CDR2 SVGIG (reference sequence). The V gene lost 4 bases and the J gene lost 6 bases, with 12 bases spanning the gap.